These T cell receptor beta chains were read from a single sample in a study of early T cells in non-severe SARS-CoV-2 infection. MiXCR was run by TCRdb on the 5' RACE reads, yielding one entry per CDR3 protein. There are approximately 40,000 distinct CDR3 sequences in the sample; 8% to 10% occur only once, and 9% to 15% lies in the top ten. Sequencing input: whole blood. These receptors originate from an adult who was a healthcare worker with PCR-confirmed SARS-CoV-2 infection or an uninfected control (not recorded which). Each CDR3 is given with its conserved first and last residue. A D gene is named only where the DNA matches it firmly. The size field is filled for only some rows; it gives once, few, many or a size class.

TRBD2 | TRBJ2-3 | TRBV29-1 | few | TGCAGTGCCTCGGTCGGCGGGGGAGTAGATACGCAGTATTTT | CSASVGGGVDTQYF
. | TRBJ2-3 | TRBV12-3/TRBV12-4 | many | TGTGCCAGCAGTTTTTACACAGATACGCAGTATTTT | CASSFYTDTQYF
. | TRBJ1-1 | TRBV29-1 | . | TGCAGCGTTGATAGGCTCGGAGGGACTGAAGCTTTCTTT | CSVDRLGGTEAFF
. | TRBJ2-7 | TRBV5-1 | many | TGCGCCAGCAGCCCCCGACAGGCGCTAGACTACGAGCAGTACTTC | CASSPRQALDYEQYF
. | TRBJ1-1 | TRBV29-1 | many | TGCAGCGTTGCACCGATGAACACTGAAGCTTTCTTT | CSVAPMNTEAFF
. | TRBJ1-4 | TRBV28 | few | TGTGCCAGCAGTTTATATGGGGCAACTAATGAAAAACTGTTTTTT | CASSLYGATNEKLFF
. | TRBJ1-2 | TRBV20-1 | many | TGCAGTGCTGCCCCTCTGGACAGCCTAAGGGGCTACACCTTC | CSAAPLDSLRGYTF
TRBD1 | TRBJ2-1 | TRBV7-9 | . | TGTGCCAGCAGCCACAGGGGATCCTACAATGAGCAGTTCTTC | CASSHRGSYNEQFF
TRBD1 | TRBJ2-1 | TRBV5-1 | many | TGCGCCACAGGACAGGGGAGTCTCAATGAGCAGTTCTTC | CATGQGSLNEQFF
. | TRBJ1-6 | TRBV9 | many | TGTGCCAGCAGCGTAGGTTGGGGGCGAAATTCACCCCTCCACTTT | CASSVGWGRNSPLHF
. | TRBJ2-6 | TRBV7-6 | many | TGTGCCAGCAGCTTAGATGGTTCTGGGGCCAACGTCCTGACTTTC | CASSLDGSGANVLTF
TRBD1 | TRBJ1-1 | TRBV2 | many | TGTGCCAGCAGCTCGACAGGGGGGAACACTGAAGCTTTCTTT | CASSSTGGNTEAFF
TRBD1 | TRBJ1-1 | TRBV20-1 | many | TGCAGTGCTAGCATGACAGGGTTAAGGACTGAAGCTTTCTTT | CSASMTGLRTEAFF
. | TRBJ2-3 | TRBV4-1 | few | TGCGCCAGCAGCCAAGAGCGAGGTTCGGGCACAGATACGCAGTATTTT | CASSQERGSGTDTQYF
. | TRBJ2-3 | TRBV20-1 | once | TGCAGTGCTGGACTTCAGGCAGATACGCAGTATTTT | CSAGLQADTQYF
. | TRBJ2-3 | TRBV29-1 | . | TGCAGCGTTGCCTTAATTTTCACAGATACGCAGTATTTT | CSVALIFTDTQYF
TRBD1 | TRBJ2-7 | TRBV14 | medium-sized | TGTGCCAGCAGCCAAGCGGTAGGGACAGGAGTCAAGCAGTACTTC | CASSQAVGTGVKQYF
. | TRBJ1-4 | TRBV7-2 | . | TGTGCCAGCAGCTTAGGTCCAATTCAAGAAAAACTGTTTTTT | CASSLGPIQEKLFF
. | TRBJ2-1 | TRBV11-2 | few | TGTGCCAGCAGGACGACAAGGGGCGAGCAGTTCTTC | CASRTTRGEQFF
TRBD2 | TRBJ2-1 | TRBV20-1 | . | TGCAGTGCTAGCCTAGCGGGGGGGCGAGGTGAGCAGTTCTTC | CSASLAGGRGEQFF
. | TRBJ2-4 | TRBV4-2 | many | TGTGCCAGCAGCCAAGATAGTGGGCTTCTGTACTTC | CASSQDSGLLYF
. | TRBJ2-1 | TRBV29-1 | many | TGCAGCGCTGCCGGGTGGTCCTACAATGAGCAGTTCTTC | CSAAGWSYNEQFF
. | TRBJ2-3 | TRBV7-9 | . | TGTGCCAGCAGCCCGTCCGGTGCAGATACGCAGTATTTT | CASSPSGADTQYF
TRBD1 | TRBJ1-1 | TRBV6-6 | . | TGTGCCAGTACGGACAGGATCTATGAACCAAACGGAGCTTTCTTT | CASTDRIYEPNGAFF
. | TRBJ2-1 | TRBV27 | many | TGTGCCAGCAGTCCCACCTCAGAAGTGGAGCAGTTCTTC | CASSPTSEVEQFF
TRBD2 | TRBJ2-3 | TRBV29-1 | medium-sized | TGCAGTTGTACCGGGACTAGAGGCACAGATACGCAGTATTTT | CSCTGTRGTDTQYF
. | TRBJ1-4 | TRBV15 | many | TGTGCCACCAGCAATGGGGTATCCGGGGGAAAACTGTTTTTT | CATSNGVSGGKLFF
. | TRBJ2-3 | TRBV6-5 | many | TGTGCCAGCAGTTATGATATGTTCACAGATACGCAGTATTTT | CASSYDMFTDTQYF